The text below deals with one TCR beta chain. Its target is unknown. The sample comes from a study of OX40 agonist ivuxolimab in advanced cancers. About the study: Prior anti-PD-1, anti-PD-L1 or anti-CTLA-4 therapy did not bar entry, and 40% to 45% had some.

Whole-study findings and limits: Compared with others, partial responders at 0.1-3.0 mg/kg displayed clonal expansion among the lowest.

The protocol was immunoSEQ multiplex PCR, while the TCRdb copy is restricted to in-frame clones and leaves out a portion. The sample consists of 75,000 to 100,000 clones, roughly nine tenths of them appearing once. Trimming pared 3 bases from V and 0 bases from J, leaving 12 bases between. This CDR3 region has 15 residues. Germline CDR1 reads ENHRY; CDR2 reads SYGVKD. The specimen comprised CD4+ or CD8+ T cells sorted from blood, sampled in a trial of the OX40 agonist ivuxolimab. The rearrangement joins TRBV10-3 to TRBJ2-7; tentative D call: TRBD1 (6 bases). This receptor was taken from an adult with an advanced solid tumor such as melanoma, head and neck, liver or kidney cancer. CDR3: CAISDPGHFSYEQYF. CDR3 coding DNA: TGTGCCATCAGTGATCCGGGACACTTCTCCTACGAGCAGTACTTC.